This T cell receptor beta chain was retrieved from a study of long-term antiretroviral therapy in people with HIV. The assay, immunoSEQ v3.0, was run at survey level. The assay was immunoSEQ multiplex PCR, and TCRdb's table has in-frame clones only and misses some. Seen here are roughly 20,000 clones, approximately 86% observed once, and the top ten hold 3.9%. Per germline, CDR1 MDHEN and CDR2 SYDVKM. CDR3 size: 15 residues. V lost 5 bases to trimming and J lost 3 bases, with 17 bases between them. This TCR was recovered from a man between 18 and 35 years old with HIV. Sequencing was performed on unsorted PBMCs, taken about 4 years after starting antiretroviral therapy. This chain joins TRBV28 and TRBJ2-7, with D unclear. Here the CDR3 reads CASSPLKFPLYEQYF. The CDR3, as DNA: TGTGCCAGCAGTCCACTCAAGTTTCCCCTCTACGAGCAGTACTTC.